This note documents a single TCR beta chain sequence. The antigen is unknown. It was the approximately 120-subject validation cohort, separate from the roughly 700-subject first cohort, to which the donors belonged. The data were obtained in a study of cytomegalovirus exposure and HLA in healthy donors. Assay: immunoSEQ multiplex PCR; the TCRdb copy retains only in-frame clones and omits some. The sample comprises approximately 260,000 clones, around 86% of which are singletons, and roughly 1.2% rests with the top ten. Study-level points and caveats: According to a subsequent analysis, TCR clusters from the first cohort were inclined to appear together in the 120 validation repertoires. Specificity of a few CMV-associated chains for CMV antigens was verified in vitro. Published work reported that the classifier diagnosed cytomegalovirus status with high specificity and sensitivity.

The sample consisted of PBMCs. This receptor was obtained from a young woman in good health and CMV-seropositive.

The chain's CDR3 is CASSPRDSSNEKLFF. The CDR3 bases are TGTGCCAGCTCACCACGAGACAGTTCTAATGAAAAACTGTTTTTT. The chain recombines TRBV18 with TRBJ1-4; TRBD1 might be the D (5 bases). Trimming pared 1 base from V and 3 bases from J, leaving 9 bases between. CDR1 and CDR2 (germline): KGHSH, LQKENI. The CDR3 is 15 amino acids.